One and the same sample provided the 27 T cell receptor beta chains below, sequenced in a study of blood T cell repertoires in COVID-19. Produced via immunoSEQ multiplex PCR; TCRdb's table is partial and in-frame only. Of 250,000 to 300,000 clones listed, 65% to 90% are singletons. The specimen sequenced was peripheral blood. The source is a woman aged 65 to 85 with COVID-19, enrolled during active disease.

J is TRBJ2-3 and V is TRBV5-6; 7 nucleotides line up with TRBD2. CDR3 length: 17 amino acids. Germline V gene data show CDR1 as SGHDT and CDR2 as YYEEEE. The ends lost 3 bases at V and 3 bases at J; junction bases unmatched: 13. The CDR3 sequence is CASSSPIVGGKTDTQYF. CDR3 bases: TGTGCCAGCAGCTCTCCCATAGTGGGGGGGAAAACAGATACGCAGTATTTT.

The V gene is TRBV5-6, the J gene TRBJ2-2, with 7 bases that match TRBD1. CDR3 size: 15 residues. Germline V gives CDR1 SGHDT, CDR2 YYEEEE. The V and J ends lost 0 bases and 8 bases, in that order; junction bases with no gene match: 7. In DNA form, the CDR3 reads TGTGCCAGCAGCTTGGTGGGACAGAGATTAGGGGAGCTGTTTTTT. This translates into CASSLVGQRLGELFF.

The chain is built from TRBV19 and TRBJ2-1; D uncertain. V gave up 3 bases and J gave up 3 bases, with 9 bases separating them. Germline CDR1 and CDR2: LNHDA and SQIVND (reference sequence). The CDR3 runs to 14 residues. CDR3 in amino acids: CASSIFEDYNEQFF. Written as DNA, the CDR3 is TGTGCCAGTAGTATTTTTGAGGACTACAATGAGCAGTTCTTC. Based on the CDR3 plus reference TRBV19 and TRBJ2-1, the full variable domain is DGGITQSPKYLFRKEGQNVTLSCEQNLNHDAMYWYRQDPGQGLRLIYYSQIVNDFQKGDIAEGYSVSREKKESFPLTVTSAQKNPTAFYLCASSIFEDYNEQFFGPGTRLTVL.

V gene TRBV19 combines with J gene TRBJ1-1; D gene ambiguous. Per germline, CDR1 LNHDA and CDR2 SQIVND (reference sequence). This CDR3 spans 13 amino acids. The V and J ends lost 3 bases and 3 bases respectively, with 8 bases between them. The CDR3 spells CASSISRDTEAFF. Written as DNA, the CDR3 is TGTGCCAGTAGTATTTCGAGGGACACTGAAGCTTTCTTT.

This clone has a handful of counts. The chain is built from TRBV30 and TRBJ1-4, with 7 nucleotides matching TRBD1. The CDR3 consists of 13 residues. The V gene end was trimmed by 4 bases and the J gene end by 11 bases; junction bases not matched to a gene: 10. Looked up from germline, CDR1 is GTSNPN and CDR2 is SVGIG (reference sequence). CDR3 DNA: TGTGCCTGGATGATTGCAGGGGGTGGGAAACTGTTTTTT. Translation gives CAWMIAGGGKLFF.

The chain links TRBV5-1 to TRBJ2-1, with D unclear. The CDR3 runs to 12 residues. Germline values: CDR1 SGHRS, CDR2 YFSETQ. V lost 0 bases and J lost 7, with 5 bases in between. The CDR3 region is CASSLGLNEQFF. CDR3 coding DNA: TGCGCCAGCAGCTTGGGGCTGAATGAGCAGTTCTTC.

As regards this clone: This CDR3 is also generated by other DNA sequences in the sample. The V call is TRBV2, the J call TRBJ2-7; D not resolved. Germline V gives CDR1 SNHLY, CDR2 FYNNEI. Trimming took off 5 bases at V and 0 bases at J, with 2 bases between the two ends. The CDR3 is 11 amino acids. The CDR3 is CASSLSYEQYF. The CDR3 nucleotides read TGTGCCAGCAGTCTCTCCTACGAGCAGTACTTC.

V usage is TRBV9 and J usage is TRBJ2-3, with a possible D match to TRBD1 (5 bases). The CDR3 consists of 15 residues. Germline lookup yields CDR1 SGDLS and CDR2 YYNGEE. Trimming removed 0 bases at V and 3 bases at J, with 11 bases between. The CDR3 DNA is TGTGCCAGCAGCGTAGAGGGGAAATGGACAGATACGCAGTATTTT. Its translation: CASSVEGKWTDTQYF.

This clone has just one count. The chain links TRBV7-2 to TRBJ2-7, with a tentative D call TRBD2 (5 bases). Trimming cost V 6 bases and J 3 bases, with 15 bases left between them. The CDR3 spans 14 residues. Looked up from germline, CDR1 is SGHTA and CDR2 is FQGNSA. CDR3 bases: TGTGCCAGCAGAACCCGACTCGGGGACTACGAGCAGTACTTC. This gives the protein CASRTRLGDYEQYF. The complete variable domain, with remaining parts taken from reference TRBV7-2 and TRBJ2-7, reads GAGVSQSPSNKVTEKGKDVELRCDPISGHTALYWYRQSLGQGLEFLIYFQGNSAPDKSGLPSDRFSAERTGGSVSTLTIQRTQQEDSAVYLCASRTRLGDYEQYFGPGTRLTVT.

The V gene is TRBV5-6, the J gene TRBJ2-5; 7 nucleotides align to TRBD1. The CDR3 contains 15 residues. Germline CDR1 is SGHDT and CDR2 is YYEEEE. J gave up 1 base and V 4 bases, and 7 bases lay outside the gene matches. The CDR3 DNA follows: TGTGCCAGCAGCCCGCGGACAGGCCCCCAAGAGACCCAGTACTTC. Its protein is CASSPRTGPQETQYF.

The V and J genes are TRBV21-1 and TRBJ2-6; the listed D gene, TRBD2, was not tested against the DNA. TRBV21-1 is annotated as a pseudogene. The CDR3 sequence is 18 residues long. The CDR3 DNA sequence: TGTGCCAGCAGCAAAGGTCGAGGTCCCTCCTCTGGGGCCAACGTCCTGACTTTC. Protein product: CASSKGRGPSSGANVLTF.

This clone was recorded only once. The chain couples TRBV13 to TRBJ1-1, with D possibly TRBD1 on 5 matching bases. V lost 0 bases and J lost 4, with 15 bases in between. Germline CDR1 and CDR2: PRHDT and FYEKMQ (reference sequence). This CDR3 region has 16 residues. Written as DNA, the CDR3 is TGTGCCAGCAGCTTAGGCGGGGGAGGGTTGGGCACTGAAGCTTTCTTT. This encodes CASSLGGGGLGTEAFF.

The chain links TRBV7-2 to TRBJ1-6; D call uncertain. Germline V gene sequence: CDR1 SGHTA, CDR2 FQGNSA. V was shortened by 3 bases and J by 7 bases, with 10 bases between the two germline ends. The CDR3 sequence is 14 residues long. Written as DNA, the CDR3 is TGTGCCAGCAGCTTCGCCTCAGGAAATTCACCCCTCCACTTT. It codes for CASSFASGNSPLHF. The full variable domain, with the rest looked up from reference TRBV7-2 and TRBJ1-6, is GAGVSQSPSNKVTEKGKDVELRCDPISGHTALYWYRQSLGQGLEFLIYFQGNSAPDKSGLPSDRFSAERTGGSVSTLTIQRTQQEDSAVYLCASSFASGNSPLHFGNGTRLTVT.

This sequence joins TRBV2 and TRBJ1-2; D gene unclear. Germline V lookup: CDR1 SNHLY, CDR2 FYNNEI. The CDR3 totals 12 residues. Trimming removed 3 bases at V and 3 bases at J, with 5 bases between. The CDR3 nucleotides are TGTGCCAGCAGTGAGGTAGACTATGGCTACACCTTC. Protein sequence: CASSEVDYGYTF.

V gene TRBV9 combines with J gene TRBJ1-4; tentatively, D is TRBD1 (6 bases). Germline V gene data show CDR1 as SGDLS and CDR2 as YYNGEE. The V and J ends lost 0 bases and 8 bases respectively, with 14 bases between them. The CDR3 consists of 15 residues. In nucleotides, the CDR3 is TGTGCCAGCAGCGTAGGGGGGCACCAGAGGGAAAAACTGTTTTTT. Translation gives CASSVGGHQREKLFF.

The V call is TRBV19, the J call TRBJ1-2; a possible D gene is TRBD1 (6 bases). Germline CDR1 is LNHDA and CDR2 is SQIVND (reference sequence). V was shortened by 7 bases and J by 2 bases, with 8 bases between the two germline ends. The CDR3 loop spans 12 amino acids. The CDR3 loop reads CASIQGNYGYTF. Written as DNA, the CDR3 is TGTGCCAGTATTCAGGGGAACTATGGCTACACCTTC. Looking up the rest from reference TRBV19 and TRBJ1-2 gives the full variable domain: DGGITQSPKYLFRKEGQNVTLSCEQNLNHDAMYWYRQDPGQGLRLIYYSQIVNDFQKGDIAEGYSVSREKKESFPLTVTSAQKNPTAFYLCASIQGNYGYTFGSGTRLTVV.

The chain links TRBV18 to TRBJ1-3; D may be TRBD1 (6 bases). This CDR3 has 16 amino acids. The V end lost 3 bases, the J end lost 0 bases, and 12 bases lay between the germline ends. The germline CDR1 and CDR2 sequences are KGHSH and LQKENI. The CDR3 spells CASSPGTTGSGNTIYF. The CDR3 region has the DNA TGTGCCAGCTCACCTGGGACAACCGGCTCTGGAAACACCATATATTTT.

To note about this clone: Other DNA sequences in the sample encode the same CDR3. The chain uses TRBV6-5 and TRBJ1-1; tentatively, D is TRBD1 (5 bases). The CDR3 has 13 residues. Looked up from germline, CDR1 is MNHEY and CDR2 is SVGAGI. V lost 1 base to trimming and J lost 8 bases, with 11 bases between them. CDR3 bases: TGTGCCAGCAGTTACTTAAGGGGTACAGAAGCTTTCTTT. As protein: CASSYLRGTEAFF.

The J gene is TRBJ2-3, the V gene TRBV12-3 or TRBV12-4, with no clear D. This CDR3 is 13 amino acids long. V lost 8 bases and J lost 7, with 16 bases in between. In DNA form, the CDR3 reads TGTGCCAGCTCCCCCTCGACTGGGTATACGCAGTATTTT. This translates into CASSPSTGYTQYF.

The CDR3 protein is CASIRGGSDNYGYTF. CDR3 bases: TGTGCCAGCATCCGCGGGGGCTCAGATAACTATGGCTACACCTTC. The rearrangement uses TRBV5-5 and TRBJ1-2; tentative D call: TRBD1 (6 bases). The V end lost 6 bases, the J end lost 1 base, and 16 bases lay between the germline ends. The CDR3 sequence is 15 residues long. Looked up from germline, CDR1 is SGHKS and CDR2 is YYEKEE (reference sequence). Drawing the rest from reference TRBV5-5 and TRBJ1-2, the complete variable domain is DAGVTQSPTHLIKTRGQQVTLRCSPISGHKSVSWYQQVLGQGPQFIFQYYEKEERGRGNFPDRFSARQFPNYSSELNVNALLLGDSALYLCASIRGGSDNYGYTFGSGTRLTVV.

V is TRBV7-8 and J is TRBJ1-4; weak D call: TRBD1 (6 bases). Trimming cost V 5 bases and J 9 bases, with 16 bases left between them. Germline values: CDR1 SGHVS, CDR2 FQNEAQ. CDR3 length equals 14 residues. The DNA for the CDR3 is TGTGCCAGCAGCGGGGGAGGGGGTAAAAAAAAACTGTTTTTT. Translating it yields CASSGGGGKKKLFF. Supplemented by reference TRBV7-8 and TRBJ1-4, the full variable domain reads GAGVSQSPRYKVAKRGQDVALRCDPISGHVSLFWYQQALGQGPEFLTYFQNEAQLDKSGLPSDRFFAERPEGSVSTLKIQRTQQEDSAVYLCASSGGGGKKKLFFGSGTQLSVL.

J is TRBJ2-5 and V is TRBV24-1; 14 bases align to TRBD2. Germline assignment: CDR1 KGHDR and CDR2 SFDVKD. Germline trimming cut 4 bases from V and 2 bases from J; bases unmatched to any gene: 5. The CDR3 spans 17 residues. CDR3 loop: CATSDLTSGGEQETQYF. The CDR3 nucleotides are TGTGCCACCAGTGACCTGACTAGCGGGGGGGAACAAGAGACCCAGTACTTC.

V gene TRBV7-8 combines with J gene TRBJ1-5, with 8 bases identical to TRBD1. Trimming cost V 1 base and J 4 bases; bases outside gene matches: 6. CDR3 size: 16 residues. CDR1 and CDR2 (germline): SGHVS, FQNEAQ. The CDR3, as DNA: TGTGCCAGCAGCTTAGGAGGCCAGGGGGCTAATCAGCCCCAGCATTTT. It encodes CASSLGGQGANQPQHF.

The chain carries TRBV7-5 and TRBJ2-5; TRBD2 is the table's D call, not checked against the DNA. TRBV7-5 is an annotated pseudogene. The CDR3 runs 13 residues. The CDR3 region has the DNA TGTGCCAGAAGCCCCAAAGTAGCCGGGTCCAAGTACTTC. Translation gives CARSPKVAGSKYF.

The chain's CDR3 is CASTPGGGIRTVQPQHF. CDR3 sequence (DNA): TGTGCCAGTACCCCCGGGGGAGGGATAAGAACTGTTCAGCCCCAGCATTTT. The chain is built from TRBV19 and TRBJ1-5; TRBD1 is a possible D gene (5 bases). This CDR3 is built from 17 residues. Trimming removed 7 bases from V and 6 bases from J, with 25 bases in between. Per germline, CDR1 LNHDA and CDR2 SQIVND (reference sequence).

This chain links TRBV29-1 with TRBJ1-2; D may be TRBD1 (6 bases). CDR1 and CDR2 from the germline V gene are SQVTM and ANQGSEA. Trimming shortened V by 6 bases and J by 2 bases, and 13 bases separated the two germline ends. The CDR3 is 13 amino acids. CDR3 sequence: CSVRGQTNYGYTF. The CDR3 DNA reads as TGCAGCGTCCGTGGACAGACCAACTATGGCTACACCTTC.

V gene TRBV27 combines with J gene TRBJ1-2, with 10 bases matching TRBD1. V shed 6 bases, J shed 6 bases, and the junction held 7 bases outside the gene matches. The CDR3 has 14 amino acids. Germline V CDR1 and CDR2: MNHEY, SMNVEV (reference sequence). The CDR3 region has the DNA TGTGCCAGCAGCCAGGGACAGGGGTTAGATGGCTACACCTTC. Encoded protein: CASSQGQGLDGYTF.